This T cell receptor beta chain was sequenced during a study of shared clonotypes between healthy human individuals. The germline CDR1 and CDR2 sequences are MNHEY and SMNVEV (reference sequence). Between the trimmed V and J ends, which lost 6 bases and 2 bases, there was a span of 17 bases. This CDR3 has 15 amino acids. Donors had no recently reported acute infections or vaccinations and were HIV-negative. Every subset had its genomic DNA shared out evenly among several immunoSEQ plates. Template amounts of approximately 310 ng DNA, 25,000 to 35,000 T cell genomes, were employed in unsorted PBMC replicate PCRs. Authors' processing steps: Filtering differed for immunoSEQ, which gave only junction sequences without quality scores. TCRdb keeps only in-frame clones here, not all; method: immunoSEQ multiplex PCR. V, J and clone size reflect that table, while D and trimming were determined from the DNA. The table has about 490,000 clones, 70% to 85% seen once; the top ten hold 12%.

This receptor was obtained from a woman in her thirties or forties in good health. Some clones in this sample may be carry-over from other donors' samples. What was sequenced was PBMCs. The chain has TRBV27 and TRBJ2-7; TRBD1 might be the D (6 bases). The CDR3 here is CASSTTGFTTYEQYF. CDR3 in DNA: TGTGCCAGCAGCACGACAGGATTTACGACCTACGAGCAGTACTTC.